These T cell receptor beta chains were read from a single sample in a study of beta chain features in type 1 diabetes. This table comes from immunoSEQ multiplex PCR, and its TCRdb copy is limited to in-frame clones, with some not included. This table has hundreds of thousands of clones, 11% to 15% appearing once. Sample: naive CD4+ T cells from blood. These receptors all stem from a man between 18 and 35 years old with type 1 diabetes. Each CDR3 is given with its conserved first and last residue. D genes are given only for firm matches. Some rows mark clone size as missing; the rest say once, few, many or name a class of expanded clone.

size | D | length | J | V | CDR3 | DNA
few | . | 12 | TRBJ1-1 | TRBV30 | CAWSAVGTEAFF | TGTGCCTGGAGTGCCGTTGGCACTGAAGCTTTCTTT
. | . | 13 | TRBJ1-1 | TRBV10-3 | CAISGGLNTEAFF | TGTGCCATCAGTGGTGGGTTGAACACTGAAGCTTTCTTT
. | TRBD2 | 16 | TRBJ2-1 | TRBV7-8 | CASSFTSGGTYNEQFF | TGTGCCAGCAGCTTCACTAGCGGGGGAACCTACAATGAGCAGTTCTTC
few | . | 14 | TRBJ2-5 | TRBV30 | CAWRKLQGRETQYF | TGTGCCTGGAGGAAGCTACAGGGTCGAGAGACCCAGTACTTC
. | . | 13 | TRBJ2-7 | TRBV7-8 | CASSGRLPYEQYF | TGTGCCAGCAGTGGACGTCTCCCCTACGAGCAGTACTTC
few | . | 16 | TRBJ2-6 | TRBV5-1 | CASSLTGLAGANVLTF | TGCGCCAGCAGCTTGACAGGGCTCGCTGGGGCCAACGTCCTGACTTTC
. | TRBD2 | 13 | TRBJ2-3 | TRBV30 | CACSGSNTDTQYF | TGTGCCTGTAGCGGGAGCAACACAGATACGCAGTATTTT
few | . | 14 | TRBJ1-1 | TRBV7-9 | CASRPMRGVTEAFF | TGTGCCAGCAGACCCATGCGGGGGGTCACTGAAGCTTTCTTT
. | TRBD2 | 14 | TRBJ2-3 | TRBV9 | CASSVVAGTDTQYF | TGTGCCAGCAGCGTAGTAGCGGGGACAGATACGCAGTATTTT
. | . | 11 | TRBJ1-1 | TRBV29-1 | CSVEAGGKAFF | TGCAGCGTTGAAGCGGGTGGAAAAGCTTTCTTT
. | . | 11 | TRBJ1-2 | TRBV20-1 | CSARDAGGYTF | TGCAGTGCTAGAGATGCCGGGGGCTACACCTTC
. | TRBD2 | 15 | TRBJ2-7 | TRBV7-8 | CASSPPGTSSFGQYF | TGTGCCAGCAGCCCCCCCGGGACTAGCTCGTTCGGGCAGTACTTC
few | . | 15 | TRBJ2-4 | TRBV6-5 | CASSSIGAGKNIQYF | TGTGCCAGCAGCAGCATCGGGGCGGGCAAAAACATTCAGTACTTC
. | TRBD1 | 16 | TRBJ1-1 | TRBV7-2 | CASSGIRDRGNTEAFF | TGTGCCAGCAGCGGTATCCGGGACAGGGGAAACACTGAAGCTTTCTTT
few | . | 12 | TRBJ1-2 | TRBV7-2 | CASSNSGVGYTF | TGTGCCAGCAGCAACAGCGGAGTGGGCTACACCTTC
. | . | 11 | TRBJ2-3 | TRBV30 | CASSFGDTQYF | TGTGCCTCCAGCTTTGGGGATACGCAGTATTTT
few | . | 16 | TRBJ2-3 | TRBV9 | CASSLTGTHGTDTQYF | TGTGCCAGCAGCTTAACCGGGACTCATGGCACAGATACGCAGTATTTT
few | . | 15 | TRBJ2-7 | TRBV23-1 | CASTYPLGVHYEQYF | TGCGCCAGCACCTACCCCCTCGGGGTTCACTACGAGCAGTACTTC
. | . | 13 | TRBJ2-5 | TRBV5-1 | CASMVDRQETQYF | TGCGCCAGCATGGTCGACAGACAAGAGACCCAGTACTTC
. | . | 12 | TRBJ1-1 | TRBV2 | CASCGGDTEAFF | TGTGCCAGCTGCGGAGGGGACACTGAAGCTTTCTTT
. | . | 14 | TRBJ1-2 | TRBV30 | CAWSVQWSNYGYTF | TGTGCCTGGAGTGTACAATGGTCCAACTATGGCTACACCTTC
few | . | 15 | TRBJ2-3 | TRBV10-3 | CAIRVQGIGTDTQYF | TGTGCCATCAGGGTACAGGGTATAGGCACAGATACGCAGTATTTT
. | . | 13 | TRBJ1-1 | TRBV7-9 | CASSSQGSTEAFF | TGTGCCAGCAGCTCTCAGGGCAGCACTGAAGCTTTCTTT
few | . | 15 | TRBJ2-3 | TRBV4-3 | CASSQSNWGANTQYF | TGCGCCAGCAGCCAAAGTAACTGGGGTGCGAATACGCAGTATTTT
few | TRBD2 | 15 | TRBJ2-1 | TRBV14 | CASSQGAGVRNEQFF | TGTGCCAGCAGCCAAGGAGCGGGAGTGCGCAATGAGCAGTTCTTC
few | . | 14 | TRBJ1-4 | TRBV7-9 | CASSLGTPNEKLFF | TGTGCCAGCAGCTTAGGGACCCCAAATGAAAAACTGTTTTTT
few | . | 16 | TRBJ2-4 | TRBV6-6 | CASSYSPEEGRSIQYF | TGTGCCAGCAGTTACTCGCCCGAGGAGGGCAGGTCCATTCAGTACTTC
. | . | 17 | TRBJ1-2 | TRBV7-2 | CASSLTTSSSVGYGYTF | TGTGCCAGCAGCTTAACGACCAGTTCCTCGGTGGGCTATGGCTACACCTTC
. | . | 15 | TRBJ1-2 | TRBV9 | CASSVAPDRVYGYTF | TGTGCCAGCAGCGTAGCCCCGGACAGAGTCTATGGCTACACCTTC
. | . | 12 | TRBJ1-6 | TRBV7-8 | CASSPTESPLHF | TGTGCCAGCAGCCCGACCGAGTCACCCCTCCACTTT
. | TRBD1 | 17 | TRBJ1-4 | TRBV25-1 | CASSERTGVSTNEKLFF | TGTGCCAGCAGTGAAAGGACAGGGGTTTCAACTAATGAAAAACTGTTTTTT
. | . | 13 | TRBJ1-2 | TRBV18 | CASSPGPYYGYTF | TGTGCCAGCTCACCGGGACCTTACTATGGCTACACCTTC
few | TRBD1 | 15 | TRBJ1-1 | TRBV18 | CASSPSGGLGTEAFF | TGTGCCAGCTCACCTTCAGGGGGCTTGGGCACTGAAGCTTTCTTT
. | . | 14 | TRBJ1-5 | TRBV2 | CASSDYGASSAQHF | TGTGCCAGCAGTGACTACGGGGCCTCCAGTGCCCAGCATTTT
. | TRBD1 | 14 | TRBJ2-7 | TRBV7-2 | CASSRGQGRYEQYF | TGTGCCAGCAGCCGGGGACAGGGTCGCTACGAGCAGTACTTC
. | . | 16 | TRBJ2-2 | TRBV7-9 | CASSLVSLELTGELFF | TGTGCCAGCAGCTTAGTATCCCTGGAATTGACCGGGGAGCTGTTTTTT
few | TRBD2 | 14 | TRBJ2-7 | TRBV19 | CASSSSGTTHEQYF | TGTGCCAGTAGTTCGAGCGGGACGACGCACGAGCAGTACTTC
. | . | 15 | TRBJ2-2 | TRBV30 | CAWNRGLVRGGELFF | TGTGCCTGGAATCGGGGCCTGGTTCGTGGCGGGGAGCTGTTTTTT
few | . | 14 | TRBJ2-2 | TRBV29-1 | CSIRQGGNTGELFF | TGCAGCATAAGACAGGGAGGTAACACCGGGGAGCTGTTTTTT
. | TRBD1 | 15 | TRBJ1-1 | TRBV4-3 | CASSQDRGRVTEAFF | TGCGCCAGCAGCCAAGACAGGGGGCGCGTCACTGAAGCTTTCTTT
few | . | 14 | TRBJ1-3 | TRBV7-6 | CASSLDSSGNTIYF | TGTGCCAGCAGCTTAGACAGCTCTGGAAACACCATATATTTT
few | . | 13 | TRBJ1-5 | TRBV5-1 | CASSLEINQPQHF | TGCGCCAGCAGCTTGGAGATCAATCAGCCCCAGCATTTT
few | . | 14 | TRBJ1-5 | TRBV7-9 | CASSLARGNQPQHF | TGTGCCAGCAGCTTAGCGCGCGGCAATCAGCCCCAGCATTTT
. | . | 12 | TRBJ2-7 | TRBV2 | CASSYRHYEQYF | TGTGCCAGCTCTTACCGCCACTACGAGCAGTACTTC
few | . | 16 | TRBJ2-4 | TRBV21-1 | CASSDGQLAAKNIQYF | TGTGCCAGCAGCGACGGGCAGCTAGCAGCCAAAAACATTCAGTACTTC
few | TRBD2 | 15 | TRBJ2-1 | TRBV30 | CAWSVSGGAHNEQFF | TGTGCCTGGAGCGTCAGCGGGGGGGCCCACAATGAGCAGTTCTTC
. | . | 16 | TRBJ2-3 | TRBV5-1 | CASRSLREGGTDTQYF | TGCGCCAGCAGATCCCTCAGGGAAGGTGGCACAGATACGCAGTATTTT
. | TRBD1 | 15 | TRBJ1-6 | TRBV28 | CASSSGQGNNSPLHF | TGTGCCAGCAGCTCCGGACAGGGAAACAATTCACCCCTCCACTTT
few | TRBD1 | 13 | TRBJ2-7 | TRBV5-4 | CASSLGTGDEQYF | TGTGCCAGCAGCTTGGGGACAGGGGACGAGCAGTACTTC
. | . | 15 | TRBJ2-1 | TRBV7-2 | CASSPPGTVHNEQFF | TGTGCCAGCAGCCCTCCCGGGACGGTACACAATGAGCAGTTCTTC
few | . | 14 | TRBJ1-2 | TRBV4-3 | CASSQTVVGYGYTF | TGCGCCAGCAGCCAAACAGTGGTCGGCTATGGCTACACCTTC
. | . | 15 | TRBJ2-5 | TRBV28 | CASSTPFTVGETQYF | TGTGCCAGCAGTACCCCCTTTACCGTTGGGGAGACCCAGTACTTC
. | . | 15 | TRBJ1-2 | TRBV9 | CASSATGATIYGYTF | TGTGCCAGCAGCGCTACGGGAGCAACCATCTATGGCTACACCTTC
. | TRBD1 | 14 | TRBJ1-2 | TRBV7-2 | CASSSRGGDYGYTF | TGTGCCAGCAGCTCCCGAGGGGGCGACTATGGCTACACCTTC
. | . | 13 | TRBJ1-1 | TRBV4-2 | CASSQDLVKEAFF | TGTGCCAGCAGCCAAGATCTGGTAAAGGAAGCTTTCTTT
. | TRBD2 | 17 | TRBJ2-1 | TRBV5-1 | CASSLSWSGSMSNEQFF | TGCGCCAGCAGCTTGAGTTGGAGCGGGAGCATGAGCAATGAGCAGTTCTTC